This entry lists 3 T cell receptor beta chains sequenced from one sample in a study of CD8 T cells in ankylosing spondylitis. Study conclusions and caveats: Ankylosing spondylitis blood appeared to be characterized by a TCR beta motif of roughly eight highly homologous variants.

These receptors have no identified antigens. Using its own MiXCR run on the 5' RACE reads, TCRdb lists one record per CDR3 protein. Of 670,000 or so distinct CDR3 sequences listed, under 20% are singletons. Source material: blood, either unsorted or a sorted T cell fraction (not recorded which). These receptors originate from a male donor with ankylosing spondylitis.

This clonotype was seen only a few times. This chain links TRBV5-1 with TRBJ1-1; perhaps TRBD1 as D (5 bases). This CDR3 contains 15 residues. Germline V gene data show CDR1 as SGHRS and CDR2 as YFSETQ. Trimming removed 4 bases from V and 3 bases from J, with 16 bases in between. The CDR3 DNA is TGCGCCAGCAGCCTAAGTCTGGGGGTTCACACTGAAGCTTTCTTT. Protein sequence: CASSLSLGVHTEAFF.

This clonotype was counted between two and nine times. J is TRBJ2-7 and V is TRBV2, with 7 bases identical to TRBD2. V lost 6 bases, J lost 4 bases, and 9 bases stayed unmatched. The CDR3 consists of 14 residues. Germline V gene sequence: CDR1 SNHLY, CDR2 FYNNEI. In DNA form, the CDR3 reads TGTGCCAGCAGACCGGGACTAAGCGGTTACGAGCAGTACTTC. Protein product: CASRPGLSGYEQYF.

The rearrangement links TRBV5-1 to TRBJ2-7, with TRBD1 matching over 8 bases. The V and J ends lost 0 bases and 5 bases, in that order; junction bases with no gene match: 7. There are 15 residues in the CDR3. Germline CDR1 is SGHRS and CDR2 is YFSETQ. The CDR3 bases are TGCGCCAGCAGCTTGGGCAGGGGGCAAAGCCACGAGCAGTACTTC. This gives the protein CASSLGRGQSHEQYF.